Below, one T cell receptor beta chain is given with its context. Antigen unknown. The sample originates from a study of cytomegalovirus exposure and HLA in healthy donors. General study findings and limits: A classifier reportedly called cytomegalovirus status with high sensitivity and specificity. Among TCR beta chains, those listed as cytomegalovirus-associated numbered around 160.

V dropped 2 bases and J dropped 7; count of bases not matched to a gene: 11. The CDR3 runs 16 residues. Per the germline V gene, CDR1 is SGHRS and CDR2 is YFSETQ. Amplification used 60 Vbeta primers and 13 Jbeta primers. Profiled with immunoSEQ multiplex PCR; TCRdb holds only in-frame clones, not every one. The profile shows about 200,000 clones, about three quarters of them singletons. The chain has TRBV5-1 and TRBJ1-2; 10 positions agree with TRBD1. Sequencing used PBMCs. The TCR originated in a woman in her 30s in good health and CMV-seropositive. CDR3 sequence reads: CASSLDPGQGFAGYTF. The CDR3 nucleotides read TGCGCCAGCAGCTTAGACCCGGGACAGGGGTTTGCTGGCTACACCTTC.